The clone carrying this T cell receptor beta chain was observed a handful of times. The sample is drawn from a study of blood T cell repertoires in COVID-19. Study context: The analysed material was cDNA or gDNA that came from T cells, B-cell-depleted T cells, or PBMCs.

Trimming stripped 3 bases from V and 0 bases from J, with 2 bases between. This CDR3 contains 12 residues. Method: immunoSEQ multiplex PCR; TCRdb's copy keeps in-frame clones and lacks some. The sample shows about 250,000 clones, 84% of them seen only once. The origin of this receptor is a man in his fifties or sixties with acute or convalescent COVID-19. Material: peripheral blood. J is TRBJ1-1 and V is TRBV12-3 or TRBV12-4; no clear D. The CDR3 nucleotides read TGTGCCAGCAGTTTCGTGAACACTGAAGCTTTCTTT. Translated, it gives CASSFVNTEAFF.